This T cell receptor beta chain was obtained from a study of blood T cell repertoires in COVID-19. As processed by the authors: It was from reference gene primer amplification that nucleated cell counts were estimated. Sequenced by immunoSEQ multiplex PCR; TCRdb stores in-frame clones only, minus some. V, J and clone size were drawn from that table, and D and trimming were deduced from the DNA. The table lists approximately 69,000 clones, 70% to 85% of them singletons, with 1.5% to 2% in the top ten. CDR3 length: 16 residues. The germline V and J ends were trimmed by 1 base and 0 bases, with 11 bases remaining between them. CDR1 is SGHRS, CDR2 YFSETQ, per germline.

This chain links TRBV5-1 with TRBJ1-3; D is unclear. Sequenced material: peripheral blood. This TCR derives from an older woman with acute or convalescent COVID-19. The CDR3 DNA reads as TGCGCCAGCAGCTTGAATATAGGGAGCTCTGGAAACACCATATATTTT. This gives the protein CASSLNIGSSGNTIYF.